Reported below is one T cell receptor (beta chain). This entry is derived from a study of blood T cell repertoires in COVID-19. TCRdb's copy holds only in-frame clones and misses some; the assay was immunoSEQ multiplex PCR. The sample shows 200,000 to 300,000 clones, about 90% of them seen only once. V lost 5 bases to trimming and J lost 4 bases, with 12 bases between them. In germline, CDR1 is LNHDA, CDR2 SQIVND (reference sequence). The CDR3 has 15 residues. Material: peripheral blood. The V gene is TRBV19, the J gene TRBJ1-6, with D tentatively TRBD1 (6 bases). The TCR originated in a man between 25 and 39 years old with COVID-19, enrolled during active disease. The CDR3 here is CASSPQGQYNSPLHF. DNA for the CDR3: TGTGCCAGTAGTCCTCAAGGACAGTATAATTCACCCCTCCACTTT. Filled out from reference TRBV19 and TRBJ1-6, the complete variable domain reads DGGITQSPKYLFRKEGQNVTLSCEQNLNHDAMYWYRQDPGQGLRLIYYSQIVNDFQKGDIAEGYSVSREKKESFPLTVTSAQKNPTAFYLCASSPQGQYNSPLHFGNGTRLTVT.